A single sample gave rise to the 3 T cell receptor beta chains below, sequenced in a study of T-cell memory formation after mild COVID-19. TCRdb independently ran MiXCR on the 5' RACE reads; one entry per CDR3 protein. The repertoire holds over 150,000 distinct CDR3 sequences, with approximately 18% as singletons. The source material was PBMCs or a T cell subset sorted from them (not recorded which). Receptors originate from a man in his late teens or twenties who had mild COVID-19 (a few samples of this study predate the infection). Cell type and time point are not known.

The chain recombines TRBV7-9 with TRBJ2-4, with 7 bases identical to TRBD2. V was pared by 4 bases and J by 0 bases, with 3 bases of the junction left unmatched. CDR1 and CDR2 from the germline V gene are SEHNR and FQNEAQ (reference sequence). The CDR3 runs 15 residues. CDR3: CASSSSGVAKNIQYF. CDR3 nucleotides: TGTGCCAGCAGCTCCAGCGGGGTAGCCAAAAACATTCAGTACTTC.

J is TRBJ1-6 and V is TRBV5-1, with no clear D. Germline CDR1 is SGHRS and CDR2 is YFSETQ. V was cut by 4 bases and J by 11 bases, with 22 bases left in between. This CDR3 contains 16 residues. The CDR3 coding sequence is TGCGCCAGCAGCCCAGAACTTATCGGGCCGCGACCACCCCTCCACTTT. It specifies CASSPELIGPRPPLHF.

This clonotype occurred a few times. The chain is built from TRBV7-2 and TRBJ1-2; D might be TRBD1 (5 bases). There are 16 residues in the CDR3. V was shortened by 4 bases and J by 3 bases, with 18 bases between the two germline ends. Germline lookup yields CDR1 SGHTA and CDR2 FQGNSA. The DNA of the CDR3 is TGTGCCAGCAGCTCACCCGGGGTAGGGGTGGACTATGGCTACACCTTC. Amino acid sequence: CASSSPGVGVDYGYTF. Full variable domain (missing parts from reference TRBV7-2 and TRBJ1-2): GAGVSQSPSNKVTEKGKDVELRCDPISGHTALYWYRQSLGQGLEFLIYFQGNSAPDKSGLPSDRFSAERTGGSVSTLTIQRTQQEDSAVYLCASSSPGVGVDYGYTFGSGTRLTVV.